This T cell receptor beta chain came from a study of graft-versus-host responses after intestinal transplantation. At the level of the study: Transplant recipients had multivisceral, liver-intestinal, or isolated intestinal grafts. Points from the study as a whole: The presence of high graft-versus-host to host-versus-graft clonal ratios in allografts characterized patients with graft-donor T cell macrochimerism.

Assay used: immunoSEQ multiplex PCR; TCRdb lists only in-frame clones, some missing. The sample gives roughly 100,000 clones, roughly 90% of which show up once; approximately 0.97% is in the top ten. As for this clone: Its matching antigen is unknown.

The sequence was obtained from a human donor who received an intestinal transplant. Here the sequenced sample was unstimulated CD4+ T cells sorted from spleen or lymph node cells, taken before intestinal transplant.

CDR3: CASSEVPETQYF. Written as DNA, the CDR3 is TGTGCCAGCAGTGAAGTTCCAGAGACCCAGTACTTC. The gene calls are TRBV2 and TRBJ2-5; no reliable D call. V was trimmed by 1 base and J by 4 bases, leaving 4 bases between them. From germline, CDR1 is SNHLY and CDR2 FYNNEI. The CDR3 has 12 amino acids.